This T cell receptor beta chain appears in the sequencing data of a study of vaccination and CD4 T cells after COVID-19. Treatment specified: roughly nine-day PBMC culture with coronavirus spike peptide pools or control peptides (ViraFEST assay). As for this clonotype: Its matching antigen is unknown.

Cultured CD4+ T-cell DNA underwent Oncomine TCR Beta short-read sequencing. Genomic DNA from cultured CD4+ T cells was extracted. TCRdb recomputed calls from the PCR reads with MiXCR, one row per CDR3 protein. The table shows approximately 12,000 distinct CDR3 sequences, with 45% to 65% occurring only once. The sample consisted of CD4+ T cells from blood, cultured in vitro. This TCR derives from a human donor who had recovered from COVID-19.

The CDR3 protein is CASSWGGSYEQYF. The CDR3 DNA sequence: TGTGCCAGCAGCTGGGGTGGTAGCTACGAGCAGTACTTC. J is TRBJ2-7 and V is TRBV5-4; no clear D gene. Germline CDR1 reads SGHNT; CDR2 reads YYREEE (reference sequence). V was trimmed by 3 bases and J by 3 bases, leaving 10 bases between them. The CDR3 consists of 13 residues.